These 13 T cell receptor beta chains originate from one sample sequenced in a study of cytomegalovirus exposure and HLA in healthy donors. Using immunoSEQ multiplex PCR, the repertoire was profiled, and TCRdb retains in-frame clones only, with some absent. The sample has approximately 62,000 clones, about 91% seen once. What was sequenced was PBMCs. Every receptor here comes from a woman under 30 in good health and CMV-seronegative.

V gene TRBV10-3 combines with J gene TRBJ2-3; D gene uncertain. This CDR3 region has 13 residues. CDR1 ENHRY and CDR2 SYGVKD come from the germline V gene. V lost 3 bases and J lost 0, with 4 bases in between. CDR3 protein: CAISERSTDTQYF. CDR3 coding DNA: TGTGCCATCAGTGAACGGAGCACAGATACGCAGTATTTT.

The chain is built from TRBV7-2 and TRBJ1-2; D not certain. The CDR3 runs to 12 residues. V gave up 1 base and J gave up 7 bases, with 7 bases separating them. CDR1 SGHTA and CDR2 FQGNSA come from the germline V gene. The CDR3 region has the DNA TGTGCCAGCAGCTTAGAAGGAGTTGGCTACACCTTC. This translates into CASSLEGVGYTF.

This chain uses TRBV2 with TRBJ2-3; 7 nucleotides match TRBD1. The CDR3 loop spans 15 amino acids. The germline gives CDR1 SNHLY, CDR2 FYNNEI. Trimming at V came to 3 bases and at J to 3 bases, leaving 6 bases not matched to a gene. CDR3 region: CASSDFRGWTDTQYF. The DNA for the CDR3 is TGTGCCAGCAGTGATTTCAGGGGGTGGACAGATACGCAGTATTTT.

This chain connects TRBV7-2 to TRBJ1-5; tentative D call: TRBD1 (6 bases). Germline lookup yields CDR1 SGHTA and CDR2 FQGNSA. This CDR3 region has 14 residues. V lost 6 bases and J 3 bases, leaving 12 bases between the germline ends. In DNA form, the CDR3 reads TGTGCCAGCAGACAAACAGGGAACAATCAGCCCCAGCATTTT. Translated, it gives CASRQTGNNQPQHF.

CDR3 sequence reads: CASTLKRGQSRYGYTF. In DNA, the CDR3 is TGTGCCAGCACGCTTAAACGGGGACAATCTCGGTATGGCTACACCTTC. V gene TRBV18 combines with J gene TRBJ1-2; TRBD1 is a possible D gene (6 bases). Germline CDR1 KGHSH, CDR2 LQKENI. CDR3 length equals 16 residues. Trimming shortened V by 8 bases and J by 5 bases, and 24 bases separated the two germline ends. The whole variable domain, filled in from reference TRBV18 and TRBJ1-2, reads NAGVMQNPRHLVRRRGQEARLRCSPMKGHSHVYWYRQLPEEGLKFMVYLQKENIIDESGMPKERFSAEFPKEGPSILRIQQVVRGDSAAYFCASTLKRGQSRYGYTFGSGTRLTVV.

This clone appeared a few times. The V and J genes are TRBV6-1 and TRBJ1-1, with 7 bases identical to TRBD1. Germline V gene sequence: CDR1 MNHNS, CDR2 SASEGT. The trim removed 4 bases at V and 0 bases at J, leaving 2 bases unmatched. This CDR3 has 14 residues. CDR3 coding DNA: TGTGCCAGCAGTGTCGACAGGGTGAACACTGAAGCTTTCTTT. Translating gives CASSVDRVNTEAFF.

V usage is TRBV19 and J usage is TRBJ1-2; 9 bases match TRBD1. J lost 5 bases, V lost 8 bases, and 12 bases had no gene match. From germline, CDR1 is LNHDA and CDR2 SQIVND (reference sequence). The CDR3 covers 15 residues. CDR3 in DNA: TGTGCCAGTTCATCCCCGGACAGGGGAGTATATGGCTACACCTTC. Translated, it gives CASSSPDRGVYGYTF.

V is TRBV10-1 and J is TRBJ1-1; 9 bases agree with TRBD1. V dropped 8 bases and J dropped 0; count of bases not matched to a gene: 7. This CDR3 is 15 amino acids long. CDR1 and CDR2 (germline): WNHNN, SYGVQD (reference sequence). DNA for the CDR3: TGCGCCAGCTGGACAGGGGACAGCATGAACACTGAAGCTTTCTTT. It codes for CASWTGDSMNTEAFF.

The chain couples TRBV30 to TRBJ2-1; 10 bases line up with TRBD2. CDR1 and CDR2 (germline): GTSNPN, SVGIG (reference sequence). The CDR3 loop spans 17 amino acids. The J segment lost 0 bases and the V segment lost 7 bases, leaving 12 bases of the junction unmatched. CDR3 sequence (DNA): TGTGCCTTGTCTAGCGGGAGTAAGGGAAGCTCCTACAATGAGCAGTTCTTC. Encoded protein: CALSSGSKGSSYNEQFF.

The V and J genes are TRBV4-1 and TRBJ2-1, with D possibly matching TRBD2 (5 bases). The CDR3 spans 14 residues. Per the germline V gene, CDR1 is MGHRA and CDR2 is YSYEKL. Trimming removed 6 bases at V and 0 bases at J, with 9 bases between. CDR3 DNA: TGCGCCAGCAGGCCGGCGGGCTCCTACAATGAGCAGTTCTTC. It yields the protein CASRPAGSYNEQFF.

V is TRBV7-2 and J is TRBJ2-1, with TRBD2 matching over 8 bases. Trimming took 3 bases from V and 2 from J; bases not matched to a gene: 3. Germline-derived CDR1 and CDR2 are SGHTA and FQGNSA. There are 15 residues in the CDR3. CDR3 in DNA: TGTGCCAGCAGCTTCGAAGCGGGAGCCTACAATGAGCAGTTCTTC. It specifies CASSFEAGAYNEQFF.

This chain links TRBV10-3 with TRBJ2-5; D possibly corresponds to TRBD1 (6 bases). Trimming removed 4 bases at V and 6 bases at J, with 12 bases between. This CDR3 spans 13 amino acids. CDR1 ENHRY and CDR2 SYGVKD come from the germline V gene. Here the CDR3 DNA reads TGTGCCATCAGTGGGACACAGGGCAAGACCCAGTACTTC. Its protein is CAISGTQGKTQYF.

The gene calls are TRBV6-1 and TRBJ2-5; 9 bases are a match to TRBD1. This CDR3 contains 14 residues. Germline CDR1 MNHNS, CDR2 SASEGT. V shed 4 bases and J 5 bases; nucleotides not matched to a gene: 5. The CDR3 sequence is CASSVSGTGETQYF. The DNA of the CDR3 is TGTGCCAGCAGTGTATCCGGGACAGGGGAGACCCAGTACTTC.